Listed here is a single TCR beta chain. Its antigen remains unidentified. This sample was taken from a study of cytomegalovirus exposure and HLA in healthy donors. The CDR3 length is 14 residues. Trimming removed 2 bases at V and 0 bases at J, with 8 bases between. The germline CDR1 and CDR2 sequences are KGHSH and LQKENI. PCR involved 60 Vbeta and 13 Jbeta primers. The protocol was immunoSEQ multiplex PCR, while the TCRdb copy is restricted to in-frame clones and leaves out a portion. Recorded here are 150,000 to 200,000 clones; the top ten clones represent about 1.2%. Each donor's status was that of a healthy bone marrow donor. Study-wide points: Rarity held for most TCR sequences, but there were some public TCRs that occurred in many donors.

The rearrangement links TRBV18 to TRBJ2-7, with D perhaps matching TRBD1 (5 bases). Material: PBMCs. This receptor was obtained from an older woman in good health and CMV-seronegative. The DNA of the CDR3 is TGTGCCAGCTCACCAGGGGCTAACTCCTACGAGCAGTACTTC. Encoded protein: CASSPGANSYEQYF. The complete variable domain, with remaining parts taken from reference TRBV18 and TRBJ2-7, reads NAGVMQNPRHLVRRRGQEARLRCSPMKGHSHVYWYRQLPEEGLKFMVYLQKENIIDESGMPKERFSAEFPKEGPSILRIQQVVRGDSAAYFCASSPGANSYEQYFGPGTRLTVT.